The T cell receptor (beta chain) described here comes from a study of regulatory T cells in long-lasting Graves disease. Regarding time point: persistent/refractory GD, antithyroid drugs over 5 years with positive TRAb. PBMC-extracted RNA yielded the TCR library. V shed 6 bases and J shed 4 bases, with 15 bases lying between them. The CDR3 is 15 residues long. Germline assignment: CDR1 LNHDA and CDR2 SQIVND (reference sequence). CDR3-region Arm-PCR and iRepertoire HTBI primers produced the TCR beta libraries. MiXCR was run by TCRdb on the multiplex PCR reads, yielding one entry per CDR3 protein. This sample yields about 310,000 distinct CDR3 sequences, of which around 21% are seen a single time; 45% to 70% belongs to the top ten.

The sample consisted of peripheral blood mononuclear cells (PBMCs), taken when the disease was refractory, from a patient treated with antithyroid drugs. The chain carries TRBV19 and TRBJ1-4, with D possibly TRBD1 on 6 matching bases. The source is a female donor with Graves disease. DNA for the CDR3: TGTGCCAGTAGCTTGCGGACAGTTGGTAATGAAAAACTGTTTTTT. Its translation: CASSLRTVGNEKLFF.